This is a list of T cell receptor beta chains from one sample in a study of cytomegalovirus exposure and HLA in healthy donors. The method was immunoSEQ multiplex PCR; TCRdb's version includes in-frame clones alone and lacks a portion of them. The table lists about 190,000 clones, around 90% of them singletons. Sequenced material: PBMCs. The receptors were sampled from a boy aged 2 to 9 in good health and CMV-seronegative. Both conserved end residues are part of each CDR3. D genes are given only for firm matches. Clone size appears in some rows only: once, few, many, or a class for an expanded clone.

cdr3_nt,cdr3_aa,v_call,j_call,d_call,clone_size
TGTGCCAGCAGCTTCCTAGCAGAGACCCAGTACTTC,CASSFLAETQYF,TRBV7-9,TRBJ2-5,NA,once
TGTGCCAGCAGCCCACTTCGCATGCGGGGGACCTACGAGCAGTACTTC,CASSPLRMRGTYEQYF,TRBV7-2,TRBJ2-7,TRBD2,NA
TGTGCCGGCAGGTCGGGAGTTGCGTACGAGCAGTACTTC,CAGRSGVAYEQYF,TRBV6-1,TRBJ2-7,NA,NA
TGTGCCAGCAGCTGGGCCGATTCTGAAGCTTTCTTT,CASSWADSEAFF,TRBV5-4,TRBJ1-1,NA,once
TGTGCCAGCAGTTTTCAGGGGTTGGAGAACACTGAAGCTTTCTTT,CASSFQGLENTEAFF,TRBV6-5,TRBJ1-1,NA,NA
TGCGCCAGCAGCTTGGCCAGCGGGGGGGTCGTCAATGAGCAGTTCTTC,CASSLASGGVVNEQFF,TRBV5-1,TRBJ2-1,TRBD2,NA
TGTGCCAGTAGTATGAGGACAACATCGAGCGAATCACCCCTCCACTTT,CASSMRTTSSESPLHF,TRBV19,TRBJ1-6,NA,NA
TGTGCCAGCAGTTACGGCGGGACCGCATACGAGCAGTACTTC,CASSYGGTAYEQYF,TRBV6-5,TRBJ2-7,NA,NA
TGTGCCAGCCGCAAGACAGGGATGCACGAGCAGTACTTC,CASRKTGMHEQYF,TRBV5-6,TRBJ2-7,TRBD1,NA
TGTGCCAGCAGTTCCCCGGGGGAGCAGTACTTC,CASSSPGEQYF,TRBV6-5,TRBJ2-7,NA,NA
TGCAGCGTTGGAGTGGGACTAGAGGCGACCCAGTACTTC,CSVGVGLEATQYF,TRBV29-1,TRBJ2-5,TRBD2,NA
TGTGCCAGCAGTCACGAACCACAGGGCTATGGCTACACCTTC,CASSHEPQGYGYTF,TRBV27,TRBJ1-2,NA,NA
TGTGCCAGCAGCGACGAAGGCGCGGGTGAGCAGTACTTC,CASSDEGAGEQYF,TRBV9,TRBJ2-7,NA,once
TGTGCCAGCACCGTGGGACAGGGGCTCACAGATACGCAGTATTTT,CASTVGQGLTDTQYF,TRBV28,TRBJ2-3,TRBD1,NA
TGTGCCAGTAGTAAACGGACAGGGGGGGTCACAGATACGCAGTATTTT,CASSKRTGGVTDTQYF,TRBV19,TRBJ2-3,TRBD1,NA
TGTGCCAGTCCGGGACCTCAGGGACAGAAGAACACTGAAGCTTTCTTT,CASPGPQGQKNTEAFF,TRBV6-6,TRBJ1-1,TRBD1,NA
TGTGCCAGCAGCGTCGGACAGGGGCGTACAAACTATGGCTACACCTTC,CASSVGQGRTNYGYTF,TRBV28,TRBJ1-2,TRBD1,NA
TGTGCCAGCAGCCACCCGGGACAGGATTATCTCGAGCAGTACTTC,CASSHPGQDYLEQYF,TRBV6-1,TRBJ2-7,TRBD1,NA
TGTGCCTGGAGTCGAAGCAGGGTATTCATGAACACTGAAGCTTTCTTT,CAWSRSRVFMNTEAFF,TRBV30,TRBJ1-1,NA,NA
TGTGCCAGCACAGAGGGGGCAGGGGGCCCCTATGGCTACACCTTC,CASTEGAGGPYGYTF,TRBV9,TRBJ1-2,TRBD1,NA
TGTGCCAGCATCACAATCCCCCAATTAAGCTCCTACAATGAGCAGTTCTTC,CASITIPQLSSYNEQFF,TRBV21-1,TRBJ2-1,NA,NA
TGTGCCAGCAGCTTAGGCGGCACCAACTATGGCTACACCTTC,CASSLGGTNYGYTF,TRBV7-8,TRBJ1-2,NA,NA
TGTGCCAGCAGTTTGAGAGGGAGAAACTATGGCTACACCTTC,CASSLRGRNYGYTF,TRBV27,TRBJ1-2,NA,once
TGTGCCAGCGGCCCGGGACAGGGGGATAGAGAGCAGTACTTC,CASGPGQGDREQYF,TRBV2,TRBJ2-7,TRBD1,NA
TGTGCCAGCACGGGACAGCCCTATGGCTACACCTTC,CASTGQPYGYTF,TRBV9,TRBJ1-2,TRBD1,NA
TGTGCCAGCAGGCTAAGACAGGGAAAGTTAACTGAAGCTTTCTTT,CASRLRQGKLTEAFF,TRBV6-1,TRBJ1-1,TRBD1,NA